This TCR beta chain was documented in a study of vaccination and CD4 T cells after COVID-19. The wider study: From HCoV-229E, HCoV-OC43, HCoV-NL63 and SARS-CoV-2, overlapping spike peptides were used to stimulate the cells.

Sample treatment: approximately nine-day PBMC culture with coronavirus spike peptide pools or control peptides (ViraFEST assay). Overall study findings and caveats: Median SARS-CoV-2-reactive clonotype numbers rose nonsignificantly, roughly 20 to 38.

Sequencing of DNA taken from cultured CD4+ T cells relied on the Oncomine TCR Beta short-read assay. TCRdb reprocessed the PCR reads via MiXCR and lists one record per CDR3 protein. The sample lists about 17,000 distinct CDR3 sequences; over 45% were seen once. This clonotype has a handful of counts. Its specificity is not known. The germline CDR1 and CDR2 sequences are ENHRY and SYGVKD. V lost 0 bases, J lost 5 bases, and 20 bases lay in between. This CDR3 has 18 residues. The sample consisted of CD4+ T cells from blood, cultured in vitro. The sequence was obtained from a human donor who had recovered from COVID-19. The chain carries TRBV10-3 and TRBJ1-5, with D possibly matching TRBD1 (5 bases). CDR3 sequence reads: CAISESKDAAGGHQPQHF. CDR3 DNA sequence: TGTGCCATCAGTGAGTCGAAGGACGCCGCCGGGGGACATCAGCCCCAGCATTTT.